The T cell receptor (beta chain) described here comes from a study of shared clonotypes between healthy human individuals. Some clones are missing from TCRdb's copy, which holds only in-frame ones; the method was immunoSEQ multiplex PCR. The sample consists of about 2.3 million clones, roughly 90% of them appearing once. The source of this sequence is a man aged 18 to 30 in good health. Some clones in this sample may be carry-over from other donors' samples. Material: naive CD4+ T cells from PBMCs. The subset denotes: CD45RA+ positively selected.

Written as DNA, the CDR3 is TGTGCCAGCAACAATAGCGGGAGAGTGTACGAGCAGTACTTC. Amino acid sequence: CASNNSGRVYEQYF. The genes are TRBV27 and TRBJ2-7, with 9 bases identical to TRBD2. With 7 bases clipped from V and 4 bases from J, the junction kept 8 bases outside the gene matches. Germline V gives CDR1 MNHEY, CDR2 SMNVEV (reference sequence). CDR3 length equals 14 residues.